Reported below is one T cell receptor (beta chain). Its specificity is unknown. Repertoires were generated with immunoSEQ multiplex PCR, while TCRdb's copy carries only in-frame clones and drops some. The table lists about 64,000 clones, around 91% of them singletons. The data belong to a study of OX40 agonist ivuxolimab in advanced cancers. Study details: Ivuxolimab, which patients received intravenously every 2 weeks, was dosed at 0.01 to 10 mg/kg. Study-wide results and limits: The average count of expanded clones was higher among CD8+ T cells than among CD4+. People who partly responded at 0.1-3.0 mg/kg had some of the least clonal expansion seen.

CDR3 length: 16 amino acids. Germline V lookup: CDR1 GTSNPN, CDR2 SVGIG (reference sequence). The V and J ends lost 2 bases and 5 bases respectively, with 22 bases between them. The source of this sequence is an adult with an advanced solid tumor such as melanoma, head and neck, liver or kidney cancer. The sequenced sample was CD4+ or CD8+ T cells sorted from blood, obtained in a trial of the OX40 agonist ivuxolimab. The chain couples TRBV30 to TRBJ2-7; D may be TRBD2 (6 bases). The CDR3 coding sequence is TGTGCCTGGAGTCCCAAGTCGGGGGTTAGTAGGAACGAGCAGTACTTC. This codes for CAWSPKSGVSRNEQYF.